The clone carrying this T cell receptor (beta chain) was observed a few times. Its antigen is not known. The primer mix had 60 Vbeta and 13 Jbeta primers. Clones were read by immunoSEQ multiplex PCR, and TCRdb kept only the in-frame ones, dropping some. The table shows 130,000 to 150,000 clones, with 60% to 85% occurring only once. This specimen belongs to a study of cytomegalovirus exposure and HLA in healthy donors. On the study more broadly: Some 85 million unique TCRs, all from HLA-typed donors, were included in an early release of the data. Notes on the study in general: Rarity characterized most TCR sequences, yet some public TCRs appeared in many donors. The authors considered a cluster of highly shared sequence variants likely to be a sequencing artifact.

The germline gives CDR1 MNHNY, CDR2 SVGAGI (reference sequence). The CDR3 runs 11 residues. V was pared by 5 bases and J by 9 bases, with 2 bases of the junction left unmatched. V is TRBV6-6 and J is TRBJ2-3; 7 bases are shared with TRBD2. Specimen: PBMCs. The receptor comes from a male donor in good health and CMV-seronegative. CDR3 nucleotides: TGTGCCAGCAGTGGACTAGGCACGCAGTATTTT. Its translation: CASSGLGTQYF.